This T cell receptor (beta chain) was observed in a study of cytomegalovirus exposure and HLA in healthy donors. PCR used 60 Vbeta primers and 13 Jbeta primers. The data were produced by immunoSEQ multiplex PCR, yet TCRdb's version contains in-frame clones alone and is incomplete. This sample has 87,000 or so clones, with 55% to 75% found just once. The V gene's germline CDR1 is SGHRS and CDR2 YFSETQ. There are 17 residues in the CDR3. The J segment lost 6 bases and the V segment lost 3 bases, leaving 6 bases of the junction unmatched. The specimen sequenced was PBMCs. This TCR was sampled from a man aged 55 to 70 in good health and CMV-seronegative. The chain has TRBV5-1 and TRBJ2-1; 16 nucleotides line up with TRBD2. CDR3: CASSSGLAGGRGNEQFF. The CDR3 DNA sequence: TGCGCCAGCAGCTCGGGACTAGCGGGGGGGCGGGGCAATGAGCAGTTCTTC.